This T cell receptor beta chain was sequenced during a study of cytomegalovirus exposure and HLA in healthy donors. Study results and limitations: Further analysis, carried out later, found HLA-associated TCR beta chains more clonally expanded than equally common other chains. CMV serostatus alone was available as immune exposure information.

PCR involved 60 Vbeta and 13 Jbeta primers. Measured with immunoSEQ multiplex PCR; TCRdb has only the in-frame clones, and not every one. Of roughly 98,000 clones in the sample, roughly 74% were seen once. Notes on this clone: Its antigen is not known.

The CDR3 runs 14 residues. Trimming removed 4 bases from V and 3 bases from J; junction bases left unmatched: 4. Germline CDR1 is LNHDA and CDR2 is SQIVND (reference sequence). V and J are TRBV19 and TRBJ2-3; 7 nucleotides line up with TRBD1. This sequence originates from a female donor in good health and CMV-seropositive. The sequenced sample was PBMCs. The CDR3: CASSTDRFTDTQYF. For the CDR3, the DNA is TGTGCCAGTAGTACGGACAGGTTTACAGATACGCAGTATTTT.